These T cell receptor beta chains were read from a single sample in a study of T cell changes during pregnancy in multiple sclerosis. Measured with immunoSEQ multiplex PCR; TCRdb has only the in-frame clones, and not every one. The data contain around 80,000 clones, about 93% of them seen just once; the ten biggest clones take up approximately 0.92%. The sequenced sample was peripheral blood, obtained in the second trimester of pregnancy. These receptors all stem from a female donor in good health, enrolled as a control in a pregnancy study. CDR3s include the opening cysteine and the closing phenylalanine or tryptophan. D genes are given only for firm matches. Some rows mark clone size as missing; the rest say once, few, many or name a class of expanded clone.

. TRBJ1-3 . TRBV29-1 TGCAGCGTTGAGAATCGTTCGAGCTCTGGAAACACCATATATTTT CSVENRSSSGNTIYF
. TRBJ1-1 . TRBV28 TGTGCCAGCAGTCCCTACCGGGGTCGAATAACTGAAGCTTTCTTT CASSPYRGRITEAFF
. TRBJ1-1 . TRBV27 TGTGCCAGCAGTTCCGCCCGGGAAAAGAAGAACACTGAAGCTTTCTTT CASSSAREKKNTEAFF
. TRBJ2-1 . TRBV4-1 TGCGCCAGCAGCCAAGCAACAGGTAATGAGCAGTTCTTC CASSQATGNEQFF
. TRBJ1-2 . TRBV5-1 TGCGCCAGCAGCTTGGCGACGGGTTATGGCTACACCTTC CASSLATGYGYTF
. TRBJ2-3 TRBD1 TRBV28 TGTGCCAGCAGCCACAGGGGGCAAGGGGGCACAGATACGCAGTATTTT CASSHRGQGGTDTQYF
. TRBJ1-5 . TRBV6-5 TGTGCCAGCAGTTACGGGCAGCATCAGCCCCAGCATTTT CASSYGQHQPQHF
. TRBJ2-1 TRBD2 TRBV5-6 TGTGCCAGCAGCCCGTACCGACTAGCGGGAGATGGTGAGCAGTTCTTC CASSPYRLAGDGEQFF
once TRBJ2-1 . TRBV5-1 TGCGCCAGCACAAAGGGGTTGGCCTCCTACAATGAGCAGTTCTTC CASTKGLASYNEQFF
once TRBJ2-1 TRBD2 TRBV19 TGTGCCAGTAGTATCCTAGCGGGAGGTTGGGAGCAGTTCTTC CASSILAGGWEQFF
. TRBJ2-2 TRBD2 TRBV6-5 TGTGCCAGCAGTCTACGGACTAGCGGCGGGGAGCTGTTTTTT CASSLRTSGGELFF
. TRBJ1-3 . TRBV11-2 TGTGCCAGCAGCTTGACCGGGGGGCGCTCTGGAAACACCATATATTTT CASSLTGGRSGNTIYF
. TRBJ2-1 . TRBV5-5 TGTGCCAGCAGCTTCGCAGGGGAAAGAGTGGGCATGAGCAATGAGCAGTTCTTC CASSFAGERVGMSNEQFF
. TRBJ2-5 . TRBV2 TGTGCCAGCAGTCCTTGGACTCCCACGGAGACCCAGTACTTC CASSPWTPTETQYF
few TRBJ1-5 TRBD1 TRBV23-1 TGCGCCAGCAGTCAACGGGACAGATGCAATCAGCCCCAGCATTTT CASSQRDRCNQPQHF
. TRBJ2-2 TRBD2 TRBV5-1 TGCGCCAGCAGCTGGGTAGCGGGAGGGCCCTCCGGGGAGCTGTTTTTT CASSWVAGGPSGELFF
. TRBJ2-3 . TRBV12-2 TGTGCAAGTCGGAAGGGACTAGCGGGCCTAGATACGCAGTATTTT CASRKGLAGLDTQYF
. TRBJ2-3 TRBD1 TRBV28 TGTGCCAGCAGCATCACAGGGGTCACAGATACGCAGTATTTT CASSITGVTDTQYF
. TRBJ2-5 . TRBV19 TGTGCCAGTAGTAGAACTCCCCTGGAGACCCAGTACTTC CASSRTPLETQYF
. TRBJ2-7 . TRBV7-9 TGTGCCAGCAGCTTAACAGGGCCCTACGAGCAGTACTTC CASSLTGPYEQYF
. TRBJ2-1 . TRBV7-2 TGTGCCAGCAGCATTAGCAGCAGCTCCTACAATGAGCAGTTCTTC CASSISSSSYNEQFF
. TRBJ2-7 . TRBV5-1 TGCGCCAGCAGCTTGGATGGCAGCTCCTACGAGCAGTACTTC CASSLDGSSYEQYF
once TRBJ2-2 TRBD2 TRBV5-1 TGCGCCAGCAGCTTGGAAGGCGGGAGGGCCGACGGGGAGCTGTTTTTT CASSLEGGRADGELFF
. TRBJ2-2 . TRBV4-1 TGCGCCAGCAGCCAAGTGGCGCGGACAGCCTACACCGGGGAGCTGTTTTTT CASSQVARTAYTGELFF
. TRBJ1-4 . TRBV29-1 TGCAGCGTTGCCAGGGAAGGGGAAAAACTGTTTTTT CSVAREGEKLFF
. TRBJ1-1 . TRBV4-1 TGCGCCAGCAGCCAAAGTGTGACAGGCCGTGAAGCTTTCTTT CASSQSVTGREAFF
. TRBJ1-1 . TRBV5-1 TGCGCCAGCAGCCCCCGGGCGGGGGAGAACACTGAAGCTTTCTTT CASSPRAGENTEAFF
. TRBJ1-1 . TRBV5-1 TGCGCCAGCAGCTCTCAGGGAGGGGTCACTGAAGCTTTCTTT CASSSQGGVTEAFF
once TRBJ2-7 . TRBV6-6 TGTGCCAGCAGTTACTCGAGGTACGAGCAGTACTTC CASSYSRYEQYF
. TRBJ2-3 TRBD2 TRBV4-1 TGCGCCAGCAGCCAAGACGGGGTAGCGGGAGGGGGTTGGACAGATACGCAGTATTTT CASSQDGVAGGGWTDTQYF
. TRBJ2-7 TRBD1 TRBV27 TGTGCCAGCAGTTTATTGATGGGACAGGGGTTTTACGAGCAGTACTTC CASSLLMGQGFYEQYF
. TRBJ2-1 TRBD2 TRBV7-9 TGTGCCAGCACCCCCGCGGGAGACTCCTACAATGAGCAGTTCTTC CASTPAGDSYNEQFF
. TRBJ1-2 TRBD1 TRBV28 TGTGCCAGCAGCGTCGGGACAGCTAACTATGGCTACACCTTC CASSVGTANYGYTF
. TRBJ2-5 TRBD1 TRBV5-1 TGCGCCAGCAGCCCAGGGACAGCCCAAGAGACCCAGTACTTC CASSPGTAQETQYF
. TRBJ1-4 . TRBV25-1 TGTGCCAGCTCCTTTACCGGGAAGACGAAACTGTTTTTT CASSFTGKTKLFF
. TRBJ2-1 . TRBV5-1 TGCGCCAGCAGCTTGGGACTGATTCTGAACAATGAGCAGTTCTTC CASSLGLILNNEQFF
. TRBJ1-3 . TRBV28 TGTGCCAGCAGCGGGGCCGGGAGCTCTGGAAACACCATATATTTT CASSGAGSSGNTIYF
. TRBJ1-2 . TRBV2 TGTGCCAGCAGCTATACCTATGGCTACACCTTC CASSYTYGYTF
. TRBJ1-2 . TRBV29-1 TGCAGCGTTGAAGGGTCTAGGTATGGCTACACCTTC CSVEGSRYGYTF
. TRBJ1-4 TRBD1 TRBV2 TGTGCCAGCACCTTAGAGGGACAGGGTAATGAAAAACTGTTTTTT CASTLEGQGNEKLFF
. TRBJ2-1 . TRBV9 TGTGCCAGCAGCGTAGAACTAGGCAATGAGCAGTTCTTC CASSVELGNEQFF
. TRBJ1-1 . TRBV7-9 TGTGCCAGCAGCTTAGGGGGGACAAACACTGAAGCTTTCTTT CASSLGGTNTEAFF
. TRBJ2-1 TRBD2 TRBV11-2 TGTGCCAGCAGCTTAGTGACTAGCGGGAGTTGGGCCAATGAGCAGTTCTTC CASSLVTSGSWANEQFF
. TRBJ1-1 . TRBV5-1 TGCGCCAGCAGCTTGGCCGGGAACACTGAAGCTTTCTTT CASSLAGNTEAFF
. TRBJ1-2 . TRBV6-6 TGTGCCAGCAGTTCCACCGAGATTGATCTCTATGGCTACACCTTC CASSSTEIDLYGYTF
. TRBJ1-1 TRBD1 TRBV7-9 TGTGCCAGCAGCCCATTGGACAGGGGCGAGAACACTGAAGCTTTCTTT CASSPLDRGENTEAFF
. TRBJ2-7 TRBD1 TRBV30 TGTGCCTGGAGTGGGGACAGGGCCTACGAGCAGTACTTC CAWSGDRAYEQYF
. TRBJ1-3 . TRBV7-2 TGTGCCAGCAGCCCCTGGTTGGGTTGGGGGGGCGGTGGAAACACCATATATTTT CASSPWLGWGGGGNTIYF
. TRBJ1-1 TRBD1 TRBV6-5 TGTGCCAGCAGTTACGATTCAACAGGGGGCACTGAAGCTTTCTTT CASSYDSTGGTEAFF
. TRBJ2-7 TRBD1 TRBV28 TGTGCCAGCAGTTTGACAGGGGTGGACTTGGAGCAGTACTTC CASSLTGVDLEQYF
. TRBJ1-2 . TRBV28 TGTGCCAGCAGCCTATATCGGGACTATGGCTACACCTTC CASSLYRDYGYTF
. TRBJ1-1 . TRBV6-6 TGTGCCAGCAGTTACTCGGCGGGGAGTCGCACTGAAGCTTTCTTT CASSYSAGSRTEAFF